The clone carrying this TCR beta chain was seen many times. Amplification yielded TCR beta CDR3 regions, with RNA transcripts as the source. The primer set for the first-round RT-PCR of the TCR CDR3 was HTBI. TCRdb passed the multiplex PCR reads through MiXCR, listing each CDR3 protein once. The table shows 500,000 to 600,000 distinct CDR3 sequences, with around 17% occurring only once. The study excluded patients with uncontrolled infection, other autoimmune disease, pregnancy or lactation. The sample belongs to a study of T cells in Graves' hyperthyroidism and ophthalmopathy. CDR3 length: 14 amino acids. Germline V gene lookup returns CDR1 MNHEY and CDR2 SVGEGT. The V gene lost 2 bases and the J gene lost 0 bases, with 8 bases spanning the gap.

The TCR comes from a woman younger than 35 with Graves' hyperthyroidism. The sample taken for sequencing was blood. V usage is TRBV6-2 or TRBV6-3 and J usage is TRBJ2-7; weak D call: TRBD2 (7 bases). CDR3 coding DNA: TGTGCCAGCAGTTACCGGGGGGCCTCCTACGAGCAGTACTTC. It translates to CASSYRGASYEQYF.